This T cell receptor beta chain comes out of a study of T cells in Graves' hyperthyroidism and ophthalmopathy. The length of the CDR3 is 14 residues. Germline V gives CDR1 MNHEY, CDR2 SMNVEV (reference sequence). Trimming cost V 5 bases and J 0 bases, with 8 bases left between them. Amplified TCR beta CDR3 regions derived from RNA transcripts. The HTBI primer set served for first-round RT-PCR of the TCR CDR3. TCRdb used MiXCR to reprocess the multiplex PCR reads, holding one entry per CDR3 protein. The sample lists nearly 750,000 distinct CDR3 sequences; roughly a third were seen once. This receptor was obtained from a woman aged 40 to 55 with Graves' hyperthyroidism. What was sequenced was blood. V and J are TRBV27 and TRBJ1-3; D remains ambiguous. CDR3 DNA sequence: TGTGCCAGCAGTCCTCTTCCCTCTGGAAACACCATATATTTT. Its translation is CASSPLPSGNTIYF.